The next 17 T cell receptor beta chains were all read from a single sample in a study of blood T cells in healthy people across ages. A second about 7 to 12 cycle PCR used barcoded and J-beta primers. Using its own MiXCR run on the 5' RACE reads, TCRdb lists one record per CDR3 protein. The profile shows about 800,000 distinct CDR3 sequences, roughly 46% of them singletons. Sequencing was performed on blood. Receptors were obtained from a man aged 80 or over in good health.

With respect to this clonotype: A read error may account for a junction end that differs from germline. V is TRBV9 and J is TRBJ2-5; D is possibly TRBD1 (5 bases). CDR3 size: 11 residues. Per the germline V gene, CDR1 is SGDLS and CDR2 is YYNGEE. The CDR3 DNA follows: TGTGCCGGCAGTCAGGGATACAAGCAGTACTTC. Amino acid sequence: CAGSQGYKQYF. Full variable domain (missing parts from reference TRBV9 and TRBJ2-5): DSGVTQTPKHLITATGQRVTLRCSPRSGDLSVYWYQQSLDQGLQFLIQYYNGEERAKGNILERFSAQQFPDLHSELNLSSLELGDSALYFCAGSQGYKQYFGPGTRLLVL.

The V gene is TRBV5-1, the J gene TRBJ2-3; no reliable D call. Trimming removed 4 bases at V and 2 bases at J, with 20 bases between. This CDR3 region has 17 residues. Germline V lookup: CDR1 SGHRS, CDR2 YFSETQ. CDR3 bases: TGCGCCAGCAGCCCGGGTGCCTTACCAATCAACACAGATACGCAGTATTTT. Encoded protein: CASSPGALPINTDTQYF.

This clonotype was found many times. The V and J genes are TRBV7-2 and TRBJ2-7; possible D gene TRBD1, 5 bases. CDR3 length: 15 amino acids. V lost 1 base, J lost 0 bases, and 10 bases lay in between. Germline loops: CDR1 SGHTA, CDR2 FQGNSA. The DNA for the CDR3 is TGTGCCAGCAGCTTAGTAACAGGCAACTCCTACGAGCAGTACTTC. This gives the protein CASSLVTGNSYEQYF.

The chain links TRBV5-6 to TRBJ1-5; the D gene is possibly TRBD1 (5 bases). V lost 0 bases and J lost 4, with 17 bases in between. CDR1 is SGHDT and CDR2 is YYEEEE in the germline V gene. This CDR3 comprises 17 residues. The CDR3 DNA follows: TGTGCCAGCAGCTTGGGAACAGGTAGCATAGGGAATCAGCCCCAGCATTTT. Translation gives CASSLGTGSIGNQPQHF.

This clonotype showed up just a few times. The chain carries TRBV7-2 and TRBJ2-7; D not certain. Trimming pared 4 bases from V and 1 base from J, leaving 8 bases between. CDR3 length equals 13 residues. The germline gives CDR1 SGHTA, CDR2 FQGNSA. The CDR3: CASSWALSYEQYF. As DNA, the CDR3 is TGTGCCAGCAGCTGGGCACTATCCTACGAGCAGTACTTC.

Here the CDR3 reads CASRVGVGYEQYF. The CDR3 region has the DNA TGTGCCAGCAGGGTCGGAGTGGGGTACGAGCAGTACTTC. The V call is TRBV7-8, the J call TRBJ2-7; D is unclear. Germline V gene sequence: CDR1 SGHVS, CDR2 FQNEAQ. This CDR3 spans 13 amino acids. The V end lost 6 bases, the J end lost 4 bases, and 13 bases lay between the germline ends.

This clonotype showed up just a few times. The V and J genes are TRBV29-1 and TRBJ1-5, with D tentatively TRBD1 (5 bases). Germline CDR1 is SQVTM and CDR2 is ANQGSEA. The germline V and J ends were trimmed by 6 bases and 6 bases, with 15 bases remaining between them. The CDR3 has 13 amino acids. This CDR3 is CSVAVGLGQPQHF. The CDR3 DNA is TGCAGCGTCGCCGTGGGGCTGGGTCAGCCCCAGCATTTT.

The chain carries TRBV15 and TRBJ1-6; D is ambiguous. Germline CDR1 and CDR2: LNHNV and YYDKDF (reference sequence). Trimming removed 0 bases from V and 10 bases from J, with 7 bases in between. The CDR3 length is 13 residues. The CDR3 loop is CATSREKSSPLHF. In nucleotides, the CDR3 is TGTGCCACCAGCAGAGAGAAGTCCTCACCCCTCCACTTT.

This chain joins TRBV3-1 and TRBJ2-3; possible D gene TRBD1, 6 bases. Trimming cost V 4 bases and J 0 bases, with 11 bases left between them. The CDR3 runs 15 residues. CDR1 and CDR2 from the germline V gene are LGHDT and YNNKEL (reference sequence). As DNA, the CDR3 is TGTGCCAGCAGCCTTAGGACAGCTAGCACAGATACGCAGTATTTT. Translation gives CASSLRTASTDTQYF.

This clonotype has ten or more counts. The gene calls are TRBV5-1 and TRBJ2-1; TRBD2 agrees at 7 bases. V lost 3 bases to trimming and J lost 4 bases; unmatched junction nucleotides: 10. Germline loops: CDR1 SGHRS, CDR2 YFSETQ. The CDR3 covers 16 residues. The CDR3 DNA is TGCGCCAGCAGCTCTTTAGCCGGGACTAATTACAATGAGCAGTTCTTC. Its protein product is CASSSLAGTNYNEQFF.

This clonotype was counted a few times. V and J are TRBV29-1 and TRBJ2-5; 8 nucleotides line up with TRBD2. J was trimmed by 5 bases and V by 4 bases; bases with no gene match: 9. Germline CDR1 reads SQVTM; CDR2 reads ANQGSEA. The CDR3 totals 14 residues. CDR3 sequence reads: CSVGGHTSGETQYF. As DNA, the CDR3 is TGCAGCGTTGGGGGACATACTAGCGGTGAGACCCAGTACTTC. The full variable domain, in which reference TRBV29-1 and TRBJ2-5 provide the parts outside the CDR3, is SAVISQKPSRDICQRGTSLTIQCQVDSQVTMMFWYRQQPGQSLTLIATANQGSEATYESGFVIDKFPISRPNLTFSTLTVSNMSPEDSSIYLCSVGGHTSGETQYFGPGTRLLVL.

This sequence joins TRBV20-1 and TRBJ2-5; no firm D call. The length of the CDR3 is 12 residues. Trimming removed 3 bases at V and 2 bases at J, with 7 bases between. Germline V gene data show CDR1 as DFQATT and CDR2 as SNEGSKA (reference sequence). This CDR3 reads CSASSVQETQYF. In DNA form, the CDR3 reads TGCAGTGCTAGCTCAGTTCAAGAGACCCAGTACTTC.

A few counts support this clonotype. V usage is TRBV19 and J usage is TRBJ2-3; no clear D. The germline V gene encodes CDR1 LNHDA and CDR2 SQIVND (reference sequence). The CDR3 loop spans 14 amino acids. The ends were cut back, 1 base at V and 2 bases at J, with 7 bases in the middle. In DNA, the CDR3 is TGTGCCAGTAGTATAGTGGCGGACACAGATACGCAGTATTTT. Translated, it gives CASSIVADTDTQYF.

V gene TRBV7-2 combines with J gene TRBJ1-1; D ambiguous. Germline V gene lookup returns CDR1 SGHTA and CDR2 FQGNSA. The ends were cut back, 5 bases at V and 6 bases at J, with 7 bases in the middle. This CDR3 spans 11 amino acids. CDR3 residues: CASSRNSEAFF. The CDR3 nucleotides are TGTGCCAGCAGCCGAAATTCTGAAGCTTTCTTT.

The chain joins TRBV4-3 to TRBJ2-7; perhaps D is TRBD1 or TRBD2 (5 bases each). Trimming took off 0 bases at V and 5 bases at J, with 20 bases between the two ends. CDR1 LGHNA and CDR2 YSLEER come from the germline V gene. The CDR3 is made up of 17 amino acids. The DNA of the CDR3 is TGCGCCAGCAGCCAAGATGAAGAACTAGGGGCCAACCACGAGCAGTACTTC. Protein: CASSQDEELGANHEQYF.

A remark on this clonotype: At one end the junction does not follow the germline gene, possibly because of a read error. V gene TRBV27 combines with J gene TRBJ2-1, with 7 bases that match TRBD2. This CDR3 is 16 amino acids long. Germline CDR1 is MNHEY and CDR2 is SMNVEV (reference sequence). CDR3 DNA: TGTGCCAGTAGTTTATGGCGGGGGACCCTCTACAATGAGCAGTTCTTC. Amino acid sequence: CASSLWRGTLYNEQFF.

The chain recombines TRBV20-1 with TRBJ2-4; D call uncertain. The DNA end lines up better with TRBJ2-5; the J call may be wrong. This CDR3 is built from 14 residues. Germline V gene data show CDR1 as DFQATT and CDR2 as SNEGSKA (reference sequence). The DNA for the CDR3 is TGCAGTGCTAGAGAGCCGGTAATCCAAGAGACCCAGTACTTC. It yields the protein CSAREPVIQETQYF.